Described below is a single T cell receptor beta chain sequence and its context. Unmatched junction bases numbered 7, after V lost 2 bases and J lost 3 bases. Germline V gene data show CDR1 as SGHTA and CDR2 as FQGNSA. The length of the CDR3 is 16 residues. These data come from a study of blood T cell repertoires in COVID-19. Sequenced by immunoSEQ multiplex PCR; TCRdb stores in-frame clones only, minus some. The top ten clones hold about 3.3% of a sample with under 250,000 clones, 65% to 85% of them seen once. The receptor comes from an older woman who had recovered from COVID-19. Sequenced input: PBMCs or T cells enriched from blood (not recorded which). The V and J genes are TRBV7-2 and TRBJ2-5; 9 bases are a match to TRBD2. The CDR3 here is CASSLWAGGPKETQYF. The CDR3 DNA reads as TGTGCCAGCAGCTTATGGGCGGGGGGGCCCAAAGAGACCCAGTACTTC.